This note documents a single T cell receptor (beta chain) sequence. Its target is not known. The data are from a study of graft-versus-host responses after intestinal transplantation. Study-level information: Tacrolimus plus steroids were given to all recipients for two to three years, preceded by anti-thymocyte globulin induction. The study, taken as a whole, reports: Allograft clonal ratios (graft-versus-host to host-versus-graft) were high in patients who had graft-donor T cell macrochimerism. GvH clones appeared in recipient marrow, some first in ileum or blood.

Measured with immunoSEQ multiplex PCR; TCRdb has only the in-frame clones, and not every one. The data contain around 100,000 clones, about 92% of them seen just once; the ten biggest clones take up roughly 0.23%. Germline V CDR1 and CDR2: SGHTS, YDEGEE. This CDR3 comprises 15 residues. Trimming left V 1 base short and J 3 bases short, with 13 bases between. The V gene is TRBV5-8, the J gene TRBJ1-2, with a weak D call TRBD1 (5 bases). The sequencing used unstimulated CD4+ T cells sorted from spleen or lymph node cells, collected before transplant. The clonotype was recovered from a human donor who was the organ donor for an intestinal transplant. CDR3 bases: TGTGCCAGCAGCTTGACAGGATGGCTGGACTATGGCTACACCTTC. This codes for CASSLTGWLDYGYTF.